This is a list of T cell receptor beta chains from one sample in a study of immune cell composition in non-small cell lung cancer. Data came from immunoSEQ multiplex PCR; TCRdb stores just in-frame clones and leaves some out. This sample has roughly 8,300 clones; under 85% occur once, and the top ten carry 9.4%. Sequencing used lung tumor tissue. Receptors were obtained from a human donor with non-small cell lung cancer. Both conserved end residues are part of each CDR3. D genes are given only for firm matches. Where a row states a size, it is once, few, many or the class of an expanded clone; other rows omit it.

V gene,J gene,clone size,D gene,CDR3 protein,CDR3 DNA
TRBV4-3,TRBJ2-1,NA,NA,CASSQETGNEQFF,TGCGCCAGCAGCCAAGAAACGGGCAATGAGCAGTTCTTC
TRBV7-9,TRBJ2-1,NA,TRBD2,CASSLGLAEYNEQFF,TGTGCCAGCAGCTTAGGGCTAGCGGAATACAATGAGCAGTTCTTC
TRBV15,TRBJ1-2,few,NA,CATSAGTYGYTF,TGTGCCACCAGCGCTGGGACCTATGGCTACACCTTC
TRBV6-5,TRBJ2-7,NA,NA,CASSLGTAGEQYF,TGTGCCAGCAGCCTCGGGACGGCAGGCGAGCAGTACTTC
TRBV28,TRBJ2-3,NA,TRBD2,CASSRTSGRAADTQYF,TGTGCCAGCAGTCGTACTAGCGGGAGGGCCGCAGATACGCAGTATTTT
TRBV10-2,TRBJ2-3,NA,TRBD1,CASSEPRQGADTQYF,TGCGCCAGCAGTGAGCCTAGACAGGGAGCAGATACGCAGTATTTT
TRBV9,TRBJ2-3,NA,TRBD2,CASSWGGSDTQYF,TGTGCCAGCAGCTGGGGAGGGTCGGATACGCAGTATTTT
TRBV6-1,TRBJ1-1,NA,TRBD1,CASSDPRKGAGEAFF,TGTGCCAGCAGTGATCCCAGAAAGGGGGCCGGTGAAGCTTTCTTT
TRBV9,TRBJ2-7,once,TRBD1,CASSVGQGAPYEQYF,TGTGCCAGCAGCGTAGGACAGGGGGCGCCCTACGAGCAGTACTTC
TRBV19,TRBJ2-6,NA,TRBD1,CASRSGTGVAGANVLTF,TGTGCCAGTAGATCCGGGACAGGGGTGGCTGGGGCCAACGTCCTGACTTTC
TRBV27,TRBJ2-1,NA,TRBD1,CASTTGTGWDEQFF,TGTGCCAGCACTACCGGGACAGGGTGGGATGAGCAGTTCTTC
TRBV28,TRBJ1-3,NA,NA,CASSYNFWGPASGNTIYF,TGTGCCAGCAGTTATAATTTTTGGGGGCCAGCCTCTGGAAACACCATATATTTT
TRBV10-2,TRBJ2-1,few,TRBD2,CASSGVEAGTNEQFF,TGCGCCAGCAGTGGGGTTGAAGCGGGAACCAATGAGCAGTTCTTC
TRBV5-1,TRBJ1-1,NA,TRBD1,CASSFGTGATNTEAFF,TGCGCCAGCAGCTTTGGGACAGGGGCTACGAACACTGAAGCTTTCTTT
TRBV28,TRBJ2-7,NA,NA,CASRGGWGSGTASYEQYF,TGTGCCAGCAGGGGGGGCTGGGGATCCGGGACGGCCTCCTACGAGCAGTACTTC
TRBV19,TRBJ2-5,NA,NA,CASSIRQGEETQYF,TGTGCCAGTAGTATCAGGCAGGGAGAAGAGACCCAGTACTTC
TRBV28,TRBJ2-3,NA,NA,CASSWVSRNTQYF,TGTGCCAGCAGTTGGGTATCACGGAATACGCAGTATTTT
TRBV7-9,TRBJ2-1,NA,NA,CASSPLALSRNNEQFF,TGTGCCAGCAGCCCCCTCGCTCTTTCACGAAACAATGAGCAGTTCTTC
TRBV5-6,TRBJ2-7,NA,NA,CASNVRGSYEQYF,TGTGCCAGCAACGTAAGGGGCTCCTACGAGCAGTACTTC
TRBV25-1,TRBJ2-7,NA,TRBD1,CASPRGTVYYEQYF,TGTGCCAGCCCGAGGGGGACAGTGTACTACGAGCAGTACTTC
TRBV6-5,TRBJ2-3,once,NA,CASSQPHGTDTQYF,TGTGCCAGCAGCCAACCCCATGGCACAGATACGCAGTATTTT
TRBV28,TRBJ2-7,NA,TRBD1,CASRTGMAYEQYF,TGTGCCAGCAGGACAGGGATGGCCTACGAGCAGTACTTC
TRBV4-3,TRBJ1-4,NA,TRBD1,CASSQDRGPNEKLFF,TGCGCCAGCAGCCAGGACAGGGGTCCAAATGAAAAACTGTTTTTT
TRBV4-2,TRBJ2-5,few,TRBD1,CASSQVDRGQETQYF,TGTGCCAGCAGCCAAGTGGACAGGGGTCAAGAGACCCAGTACTTC
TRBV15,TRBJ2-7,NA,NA,CATSRDGQGYEQYF,TGTGCCACCAGCAGAGATGGGCAGGGCTACGAGCAGTACTTC
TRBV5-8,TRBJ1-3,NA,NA,CASSFRLSGNTIYF,TGTGCCAGCAGCTTTCGACTCTCTGGAAACACCATATATTTT
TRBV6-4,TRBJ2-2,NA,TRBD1,CASSEGQDTGELFF,TGTGCCAGCAGTGAAGGACAGGACACCGGGGAGCTGTTTTTT
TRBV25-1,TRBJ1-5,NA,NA,CASSEWGDQPQHF,TGTGCCAGCAGTGAATGGGGTGATCAGCCCCAGCATTTT
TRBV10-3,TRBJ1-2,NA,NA,CAISDSSGRGYTF,TGTGCCATCAGTGACTCTTCAGGCCGGGGCTACACCTTC
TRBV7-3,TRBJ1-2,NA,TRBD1,CASSLGTGANYGYTF,TGTGCCAGCAGCCTAGGTACAGGGGCCAACTATGGCTACACCTTC
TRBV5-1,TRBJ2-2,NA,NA,CASTPGLPGELFF,TGCGCCAGCACCCCAGGGCTTCCCGGGGAGCTGTTTTTT
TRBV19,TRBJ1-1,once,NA,CASSMQALNTEAFF,TGTGCCAGTAGTATGCAGGCGTTGAACACTGAAGCTTTCTTT
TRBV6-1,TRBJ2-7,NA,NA,CASSESSGWELYEQYF,TGTGCCAGCAGTGAATCCAGCGGGTGGGAACTTTACGAGCAGTACTTC
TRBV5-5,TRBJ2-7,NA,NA,CASSFWGGNEQYF,TGTGCCAGCAGCTTTTGGGGTGGCAACGAGCAGTACTTC
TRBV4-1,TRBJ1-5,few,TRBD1,CASSQGDRGSNQPQHF,TGCGCCAGCAGCCAAGGGGACAGGGGAAGCAATCAGCCCCAGCATTTT
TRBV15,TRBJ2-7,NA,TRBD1,CATSRDPPGQGIYEQYF,TGTGCCACCAGCAGAGATCCTCCGGGACAGGGGATCTACGAGCAGTACTTC
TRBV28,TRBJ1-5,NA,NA,CASSSGGGNQPQHF,TGTGCCAGCAGTTCAGGTGGGGGCAATCAGCCCCAGCATTTT
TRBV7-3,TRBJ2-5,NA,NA,CASSLSSNRQETQYF,TGTGCCAGCAGCCTTAGCTCCAACAGGCAAGAGACCCAGTACTTC
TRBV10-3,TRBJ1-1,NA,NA,CAISLTAGGAEAFF,TGTGCCATCAGTCTAACAGCGGGGGGGGCTGAAGCTTTCTTT
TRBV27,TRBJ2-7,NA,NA,CASSLIPTGAISYEQYF,TGTGCCAGCAGTTTAATCCCGACAGGCGCCATCTCCTACGAGCAGTACTTC
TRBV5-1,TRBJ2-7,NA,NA,CASSRGNEQYF,TGCGCCAGCAGCAGGGGTAACGAGCAGTACTTC
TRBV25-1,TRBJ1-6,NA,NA,CASSQLNNSPLHF,TGTGCCAGCAGCCAGCTTAATAATTCACCCCTCCACTTT
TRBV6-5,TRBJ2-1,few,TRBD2,CASRSSGRRNEQFF,TGTGCCAGCAGGTCTAGCGGGAGAAGGAATGAGCAGTTCTTC
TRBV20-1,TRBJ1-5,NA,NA,CSARDDQPQHF,TGCAGTGCTAGGGACGATCAGCCCCAGCATTTT
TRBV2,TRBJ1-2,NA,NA,CASSEALEYGDYGYTF,TGTGCCAGCAGTGAAGCGCTGGAGTACGGGGACTATGGCTACACCTTC
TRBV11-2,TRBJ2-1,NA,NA,CASSLRREYLFF,TGTGCCAGCAGCTTACGCAGGGAGTATCTGTTCTTC
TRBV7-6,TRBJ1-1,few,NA,CATGEGQGAFF,TGTGCCACCGGGGAGGGACAAGGAGCTTTCTTT
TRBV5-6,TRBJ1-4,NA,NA,CASSLGRNEKLFF,TGTGCCAGCAGCTTGGGGCGGAATGAAAAACTGTTTTTT
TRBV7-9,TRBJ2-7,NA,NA,CASSLGSYEQYF,TGTGCCAGCAGCTTAGGAAGCTACGAGCAGTACTTC
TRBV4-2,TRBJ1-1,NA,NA,CASSQDPGRGTEAFF,TGTGCCAGCAGCCAAGACCCGGGGCGCGGCACTGAAGCTTTCTTT
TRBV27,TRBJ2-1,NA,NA,CASSLGRDNEQFF,TGTGCCAGCAGTTTAGGTCGGGACAATGAGCAGTTCTTC
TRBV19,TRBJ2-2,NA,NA,CASSIKNTGELFF,TGTGCCAGTAGTATAAAGAACACCGGGGAGCTGTTTTTT
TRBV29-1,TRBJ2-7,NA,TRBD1,CSVAGQGAYEQYF,TGCAGCGTTGCCGGACAGGGAGCCTACGAGCAGTACTTC